This T cell receptor (beta chain) was identified during a study of PD-1 blockade in classical Hodgkin lymphoma. Study-level findings and limits: Newly diagnosed patients had baseline TCR diversity that was reportedly lower than that of healthy donors. By C4D1, CD4+ diversity increased significantly, especially in complete responders.

J lost 7 bases, V lost 4 bases, and 13 bases had no gene match. CDR1 is LGHNA and CDR2 is YNFKEQ in the germline V gene. The CDR3 extends over 16 amino acids. For this clone: As yet, its antigen is unknown.

Time point of the sample: cycle 4 day 1 (C4D1), after less than seven weeks of nivolumab. Each of the patients experienced relapse following autologous stem cell transplantation, and their brentuximab vedotin exposure differed. Complete response, partial response or progressive disease constituted the best responses recorded. The table came from immunoSEQ multiplex PCR; TCRdb's copy has only in-frame clones and leaves some out. Of over 20,000 clones in the sample, around 80% were seen once. This specimen consisted of peripheral blood mononuclear cells (PBMCs), obtained before the fourth cycle of nivolumab. The receptor's source is a human donor with classical Hodgkin lymphoma. The V gene is TRBV4-2, the J gene TRBJ2-1; the match to TRBD1 covers 7 bases. CDR3 DNA: TGTGCCAGCAGCCCCACAGGGGTCGCCGAAGGAAATGAGCAGTTCTTC. It encodes CASSPTGVAEGNEQFF.